This is a list of T cell receptor beta chains from one sample in a study of T cell responses to AZD1222 COVID-19 vaccine. The data were produced by immunoSEQ multiplex PCR, yet TCRdb's version contains in-frame clones alone and is incomplete. The data hold about 67,000 clones, with about 85% observed a single time. The sample was peripheral blood, taken on day 0 of AZD1222 vaccination. These receptors were taken from an adult in good health. Both conserved end residues are part of each CDR3. The D gene is left open where the match is weak. Where a row states a size, it is once, few, many or the class of an expanded clone; other rows omit it.

>TRBD1|TRBJ1-3|NA|TRBV9
TGTGCCAGCAGCGTAGGTCCAGGGGGCCTCGACTCTGGAAACACCATATATTTT
CASSVGPGGLDSGNTIYF
>NA|TRBJ1-2|NA|TRBV18
TGTGCCAGCTCACCACCGATGGGAACCCGCGGGTATGGCTACACCTTC
CASSPPMGTRGYGYTF
>NA|TRBJ2-5|NA|TRBV19
TGTGCCAGTAAGGACTATTCAGAGACCCAGTACTTC
CASKDYSETQYF
>NA|TRBJ2-3|NA|TRBV7-6
TGTGCCAGCAGCTTATGGGGGAGCACCAGCACAGATACGCAGTATTTT
CASSLWGSTSTDTQYF
>NA|TRBJ1-2|NA|TRBV19
TGTGCCACCCGGGACTATGGCTACACCTTC
CATRDYGYTF
>NA|TRBJ2-1|NA|TRBV7-2
TGTGCCAGCAGCTCTAGGGGAAATGAGCAGTTCTTC
CASSSRGNEQFF
>TRBD2|TRBJ2-3|NA|TRBV10-2
TGCGCCAGCAGCGGCATCGAAGCGGGAGGAGGAGATACGCAGTATTTT
CASSGIEAGGGDTQYF
>NA|TRBJ1-5|NA|TRBV4-2
TGTGCCAGCAGCTCCGGACTGATGGGGAATCAGCCCCAGCATTTT
CASSSGLMGNQPQHF
>TRBD1|TRBJ2-5|NA|TRBV7-2
TGTGCCAGCAGCTTAGATCAGGGGGTAGGAGAGACCCAGTACTTC
CASSLDQGVGETQYF
>TRBD1|TRBJ1-2|NA|TRBV6-5
TGTGCCAGCAGTGACTCAGGGGGCTATGGCTACACCTTC
CASSDSGGYGYTF
>NA|TRBJ1-1|NA|TRBV6-5
TGTGCCAGCATCCCTACCCTGGGGACTGAAGCTTTCTTT
CASIPTLGTEAFF
>NA|TRBJ2-7|NA|TRBV4-3
TGCGCCAGCAGCCAAGATGGAACAGCTCAATCCTACGAGCAGTACTTC
CASSQDGTAQSYEQYF
>NA|TRBJ2-7|NA|TRBV30
TGTGCCTGGAGTGTAGGGTCCGCGACCTACGAGCAGTACTTC
CAWSVGSATYEQYF
>NA|TRBJ1-2|NA|TRBV6-6
TGTGCCAGCACCCTACAAGCGGGGGGTACCTATGGCTACACCTTC
CASTLQAGGTYGYTF
>TRBD2|TRBJ2-3|NA|TRBV6-4
TGTGCCAGCAGTGAGAGCGGGGGGGGCCGTCGGCAGTATTTT
CASSESGGGRRQYF
>TRBD1|TRBJ1-5|few|TRBV30
TGTGCCTGGAGCGGGACAGGGGGCCAGCCCCAGCATTTT
CAWSGTGGQPQHF
>TRBD1|TRBJ2-3|NA|TRBV6-5
TGTGCCAGCAGTTTCCCGGGACAGGGGGCCGATACGCAGTATTTT
CASSFPGQGADTQYF
>NA|TRBJ2-3|NA|TRBV18
TGTGCCAGCTCACCACCGGGGGGCGGTGGACCAGATACGCAGTATTTT
CASSPPGGGGPDTQYF
>NA|TRBJ1-2|once|TRBV3-1/TRBV3-2
TGTGCCAGCAGCCAAGAGCCGGACAGTAACTATGGCTACACCTTC
CASSQEPDSNYGYTF
>NA|TRBJ1-5|NA|TRBV19
TGTGCCAGTAGTTCCCTAGAGACCAACCAGGGTCAGCCCCAGCATTTT
CASSSLETNQGQPQHF
>TRBD1|TRBJ1-2|NA|TRBV28
TGTGCCAGCCAATTAGACAGGGTCTTCTATGGCTACACCTTC
CASQLDRVFYGYTF
>NA|TRBJ2-7|NA|TRBV7-3
TGTGCCAGCAGCCGTGTGCCCCACTACGAGCAGTACTTC
CASSRVPHYEQYF
>NA|TRBJ1-5|once|TRBV27
TGTGCCAGCAGTTTGACAGCTTTTGGCAATCAGCCCCAGCATTTT
CASSLTAFGNQPQHF
>NA|TRBJ1-1|few|TRBV27
TGTGCCAGCGTTTGGGGTTCATTCACTGAAGCTTTCTTT
CASVWGSFTEAFF
>NA|TRBJ1-2|NA|TRBV7-8
TGTGCCAGCAGCTTAGGACAGCCCGACTATGGCTACACCTTC
CASSLGQPDYGYTF
>NA|TRBJ2-7|NA|TRBV24-1
TGTGCCACCAGTGATTCTGATTGGGACGAGCAGTACTTC
CATSDSDWDEQYF
>NA|TRBJ1-6|NA|TRBV28
TGTGCCAGCAGTTTAACGGCAGGGAGGTTATCACCCCTCCACTTT
CASSLTAGRLSPLHF
>NA|TRBJ1-2|NA|TRBV30
TGTGCCTGGAGTGCAGGAGGTGGCTACACCTTC
CAWSAGGGYTF
>NA|TRBJ1-3|NA|TRBV6-1
TGTGCCAGCAGTGGGAGAGACCGCCACTCTGGAAACACCATATATTTT
CASSGRDRHSGNTIYF
>TRBD2|TRBJ2-1|NA|TRBV6-2/TRBV6-3
TGTGCCAGCAGTTACTCTTCTACTCTAGCGGAGTACTACAATGAGCAGTTCTTC
CASSYSSTLAEYYNEQFF
>TRBD1|TRBJ1-6|NA|TRBV30
TGTGCCTGGAGTGTACGGCAGGGGGATAATTCACCCCTCCACTTT
CAWSVRQGDNSPLHF
>TRBD2|TRBJ2-5|NA|TRBV3-1/TRBV3-2
TGTGCCAGCAGCCAACCGGGACTAGCGGGAGGGATTCGAGAGACCCAGTACTTC
CASSQPGLAGGIRETQYF
>NA|TRBJ1-2|NA|TRBV15
TGTGCCACCAGCAGAGATAACTATGGCTACACCTTC
CATSRDNYGYTF
>NA|TRBJ2-1|few|TRBV30
TGTGCCTGGAGTGCATACCTGGACACGTACAATGAGCAGTTCTTC
CAWSAYLDTYNEQFF
>NA|TRBJ1-6|NA|TRBV11-2
TGTGCCAGCAGCGTCGGAGGGACGGCAAATTCACCCCTCCACTTT
CASSVGGTANSPLHF
>NA|TRBJ1-1|many|TRBV6-4
TGTGCCAGCAGCCAAATGCGAAACACTGAAGCTTTCTTT
CASSQMRNTEAFF
>TRBD1|TRBJ2-7|NA|TRBV27
TGTGCCAGCAGCCCGACCGGGACAGGGGGTTGGGAGCAGTACTTC
CASSPTGTGGWEQYF
>TRBD2|TRBJ2-1|NA|TRBV28
TGTGCCAGCATGAGACTAGCGGGAGCGTGGGACAATGAGCAGTTCTTC
CASMRLAGAWDNEQFF
>TRBD2|TRBJ2-3|once|TRBV7-9
TGTGCCAGCTTCGGGGGGGGCACAGATACGCAGTATTTT
CASFGGGTDTQYF
>TRBD1|TRBJ1-1|NA|TRBV11-1
TGTGCCAGCAGCCTCGACAGGGCCACTGAAGCTTTCTTT
CASSLDRATEAFF
>NA|TRBJ2-7|few|TRBV7-9
TGTGCCAGCAGCTTAAGCAGGGGTCTCAGCGAGCAGTACTTC
CASSLSRGLSEQYF
>TRBD2|TRBJ2-3|NA|TRBV9
TGTGCCAGCAGCCCCCGGACTAGCGGGAGAGTAGGGTCTAGCACAGATACGCAGTATTTT
CASSPRTSGRVGSSTDTQYF
>NA|TRBJ1-2|NA|TRBV28
TGTGCCAACTACAGGGACGACTATGGCTACACCTTC
CANYRDDYGYTF
>NA|TRBJ2-2|NA|TRBV5-1
TGCGCCAGCGGAGGGAGAAATAAAGCGAACACCGGGGAGCTGTTTTTT
CASGGRNKANTGELFF
>TRBD1|TRBJ1-4|NA|TRBV7-2
TGTGCCAGCTCCCGGGACAGGAATGAAAAACTGTTTTTT
CASSRDRNEKLFF
>TRBD1|TRBJ1-1|NA|TRBV30
TGTGCCTGGAGGTCCCGGGACAGGGGAATGAACACTGAAGCTTTCTTT
CAWRSRDRGMNTEAFF
>NA|TRBJ2-2|NA|TRBV9
TGTGCCAGCAGCGTTTTAGGGGGAGGGGAGCTGTTTTTT
CASSVLGGGELFF
>NA|TRBJ2-5|NA|TRBV18
TGTGCCAGCTCACCACACGAGGGCTACCAAGAGACCCAGTACTTC
CASSPHEGYQETQYF
>TRBD1|TRBJ1-5|NA|TRBV15
TGTGCCACGGGGGGAGAGGACAGGGGATATCAGCCCCAGCATTTT
CATGGEDRGYQPQHF
>TRBD1|TRBJ2-3|NA|TRBV19
TGTGCCACCGCCAGGGGGCGCGGGACCACCGAGAGACGGCAGTATTTT
CATARGRGTTERRQYF
>NA|TRBJ2-3|NA|TRBV7-3
TGTGCCAGCAGCTTAACCGGCGGCGGACCCCCAGATACGCAGTATTTT
CASSLTGGGPPDTQYF